The rows below give T cell receptor beta chains drawn from one sample of a study of blood T cell repertoires in COVID-19. Only in-frame clones appear in the TCRdb table, and some are missing; sequencing was by immunoSEQ multiplex PCR. The data hold around 150,000 clones, with roughly 84% observed a single time. Sequenced material: peripheral blood. These receptors originate from a man aged 30-40 years with COVID-19, enrolled during active disease. Each CDR3 is given with its conserved first and last residue. A D gene is named only where the DNA matches it firmly. Not every row has a clone size; where given, it reads once, few, many or a size class.

.	.	TRBV19	TRBJ1-5	TGTGCCAGTAGTGTCCACAGGACGCAGCCCCAGCATTTT	CASSVHRTQPQHF
TRBD2	.	TRBV5-6	TRBJ2-1	TGTGCCAGCAGCTGGGGAGGGACTAGCGGAAATGAGCAGTTCTTC	CASSWGGTSGNEQFF
TRBD1	.	TRBV7-2	TRBJ2-1	TGTGCCAGCAGCCCGTACAGGGGCGAGCAGTTCTTC	CASSPYRGEQFF
TRBD1	.	TRBV7-9	TRBJ1-1	TGTGCCAGCAGTTTCGACAGGGAAACTGAAGCTTTCTTT	CASSFDRETEAFF
.	.	TRBV12-3/TRBV12-4	TRBJ1-1	TGTGCCAGCAGTGCAGGGTTGGGAACTGAAGCTTTCTTT	CASSAGLGTEAFF
.	.	TRBV5-1	TRBJ1-1	TGCGCCAGCAGCTCAGGACAGACCACGAGGAACACTGAAGCTTTCTTT	CASSSGQTTRNTEAFF
.	once	TRBV11-3	TRBJ2-5	TGTGCCAGCAGCTTAGATTGGATGGGAGTTGGGAGTAGTAAACAAGAGACCCAGTACTTC	CASSLDWMGVGSSKQETQYF
.	.	TRBV28	TRBJ2-7	TGTGCCAGCAGTTCCTACAGGGAAATCTACGAGCAGTACTTC	CASSSYREIYEQYF
TRBD1	.	TRBV4-3	TRBJ1-1	TGCGCCAGCAGCCAGGGTGGACAGGGAAGCACTGAAGCTTTCTTT	CASSQGGQGSTEAFF
TRBD1	.	TRBV3-1/TRBV3-2	TRBJ1-6	TGTGCCAGCAGCCAAGGGGACAGGGTTTACTCACCCCTCCACTTT	CASSQGDRVYSPLHF
.	.	TRBV19	TRBJ1-1	TGTGCCAGTAGTGTCCGGGGGGCGGACACTGAAGCTTTCTTT	CASSVRGADTEAFF
TRBD2	.	TRBV7-9	TRBJ2-2	TGTGCCAGCAGCTTATTAGCGGGAGTTCGGACCGGGGAGCTGTTTTTT	CASSLLAGVRTGELFF
.	once	TRBV28	TRBJ2-1	TGTGCCAGCAGTACAAGACAGTCCAGCTCCTACAATGAGCAGTTCTTC	CASSTRQSSSYNEQFF
TRBD1	.	TRBV9	TRBJ2-3	TGTGCCAGCAGCGTAGGGGGTGGGAACAGGGGAACAGATACGCAGTATTTT	CASSVGGGNRGTDTQYF
TRBD2	.	TRBV29-1	TRBJ2-3	TGCAGCGGCATAGCGGGAAGTAGCACAGATACGCAGTATTTT	CSGIAGSSTDTQYF
.	.	TRBV9	TRBJ1-1	TGTGCCAGCAGCGTAGTCGCCCAGGGAAACACTGAAGCTTTCTTT	CASSVVAQGNTEAFF
.	.	TRBV2	TRBJ1-1	TGTGCCAGCAGGGGGGGGGAGGTCACTGAAGCTTTCTTT	CASRGGEVTEAFF
.	.	TRBV18	TRBJ1-5	TGTGCCAGCTCACCCGCGGGGGATAGCAATCAGCCCCAGCATTTT	CASSPAGDSNQPQHF
.	once	TRBV6-4	TRBJ1-1	TGTGCCAGCAGGCTAGAAGTTAACACTGAAGCTTTCTTT	CASRLEVNTEAFF
TRBD1	few	TRBV30	TRBJ1-6	TGTGCCTGGGGGAGGGGGACAGGGACTTCACCCCTCCACTTT	CAWGRGTGTSPLHF
.	few	TRBV28	TRBJ2-2	TGTGCCAGCAGTTTAATTGAGCGGAACACCGGGGAGCTGTTTTTT	CASSLIERNTGELFF
.	.	TRBV5-5	TRBJ1-2	TGTGCCAGCAGCTTGGACAGGGCGGTGGATGGCTACACCTTC	CASSLDRAVDGYTF
TRBD2	.	TRBV5-4	TRBJ2-1	TGTGCCAGCAGCTTCAGACTAGCGGGAGGGTCTGAGCAGTTCTTC	CASSFRLAGGSEQFF
.	.	TRBV24-1	TRBJ1-2	TGTGCCATTTCCAGTCCTAACTATGGCTACACCTTC	CAISSPNYGYTF
TRBD2	.	TRBV5-4	TRBJ2-1	TGTGCCAGCAGCCTCCGGGGCGGGAGTCATGAGCAGTTCTTC	CASSLRGGSHEQFF
TRBD2	once	TRBV2	TRBJ2-5	TGTGCCAGCAGGCCGGCCCCGGGGGGGAAAGAGACCCAGTACTTC	CASRPAPGGKETQYF
TRBD1	.	TRBV15	TRBJ2-7	TGTGCCACCAGCAGAGAGGGGACAGGGTCCCACGAGCAGTACTTC	CATSREGTGSHEQYF
.	.	TRBV6-6	TRBJ2-7	TGTGCCAGCAGTTACTCCCCGGAGATCCTCACCTACGAGCAGTACTTC	CASSYSPEILTYEQYF
TRBD2	.	TRBV5-4	TRBJ2-3	TGTGCCAGCAGCTCCCTAGCGGGAGACGCAGATACGCAGTATTTT	CASSSLAGDADTQYF
TRBD1	.	TRBV29-1	TRBJ1-2	TGCAGCGTTGAGTGGCAGGGGGTAGCCTATGGCTACACCTTC	CSVEWQGVAYGYTF
.	.	TRBV18	TRBJ1-1	TGTGCCAGCTCACCATGGATTGTGCAGGGGAACACTGAAGCTTTCTTT	CASSPWIVQGNTEAFF
TRBD1	.	TRBV3-1/TRBV3-2	TRBJ2-7	TGTGCCAGCAGCCGCTTAAAAGGGACAGGGGGAGAGGAGCAGTACTTC	CASSRLKGTGGEEQYF
.	.	TRBV30	TRBJ2-7	TGTGCCTGGAGTGTCGGGTTGTCCTACGAGCAGTACTTC	CAWSVGLSYEQYF
.	.	TRBV25-1	TRBJ2-3	TGTGCCAGCAGTGAATCCTCCCCAGGGGCCTCCACAGATACGCAGTATTTT	CASSESSPGASTDTQYF
.	.	TRBV18	TRBJ2-2	TGTGCCAGCTCACCGGGACACGGATCGAACACCGGGGAGCTGTTTTTT	CASSPGHGSNTGELFF
TRBD2	.	TRBV15	TRBJ2-2	TGTGCCACCAGCAGAGAGATTAGCGGGAGTCAGACCGGGGAGCTGTTTTTT	CATSREISGSQTGELFF
.	once	TRBV7-2	TRBJ2-5	TGTGCCAGCAGCTTATTTCCTCAAGAGACCCAGTACTTC	CASSLFPQETQYF
.	few	TRBV4-1	TRBJ2-6	TGCGCCAGCAGCCAAGAGGGCCGGGGATCTGGGGCCAACGTCCTGACTTTC	CASSQEGRGSGANVLTF
.	once	TRBV3-1/TRBV3-2	TRBJ1-1	TGTGCCAGCAGCCAGGAGACAGTTATGAACACTGAAGCTTTCTTT	CASSQETVMNTEAFF
TRBD2	.	TRBV10-3	TRBJ2-5	TGTGCCATCAGTGAACGGCTAGCGGGAGAGACCCAGTACTTC	CAISERLAGETQYF
.	.	TRBV18	TRBJ1-1	TGTGCCAGCTCACTCGTCCAGGGTCGGTCGGCTGAAGCTTTCTTT	CASSLVQGRSAEAFF
TRBD1	.	TRBV6-2/TRBV6-3	TRBJ2-7	TGTGCCAGCAGTTCCTCGGTCGACAGGGGAATATACGAGCAGTACTTC	CASSSSVDRGIYEQYF
.	.	TRBV2	TRBJ1-1	TGTGCCAGCAGTCTCCAGTATAACACTGAAGCTTTCTTT	CASSLQYNTEAFF
.	.	TRBV5-1	TRBJ1-1	TGCGCCAGCAGCTGGGAGGGGGGATGGTTGAACACTGAAGCTTTCTTT	CASSWEGGWLNTEAFF
.	.	TRBV24-1	TRBJ1-2	TGTGCCACCAGTGATGCAGGGATCTCTGGCTACACCTTC	CATSDAGISGYTF
.	.	TRBV2	TRBJ2-3	TGTGCCAGCAGTGGTACAGCCTCTAGCACAGATACGCAGTATTTT	CASSGTASSTDTQYF
TRBD2	.	TRBV7-9	TRBJ2-6	TGTGCCAGCAGCCGGGGGGATGCTGGGGCCAACGTCCTGACTTTC	CASSRGDAGANVLTF
.	.	TRBV4-1	TRBJ1-2	TGCGCCAGCAGCCGTGGCGGAGGTGGCTACACCTTC	CASSRGGGGYTF
TRBD1	.	TRBV6-5	TRBJ1-1	TGTGCCAGCAGGGACCACAGGGGAGCTTTCTTT	CASRDHRGAFF
TRBD1	once	TRBV7-3	TRBJ2-2	TGTGCCAGCAGCCCACAGGGGGCGGGGACCGGGGAGCTGTTTTTT	CASSPQGAGTGELFF
.	.	TRBV5-5	TRBJ1-1	TGTGCCAGCAACCTTGGAGGTGTTCCTGAAGCTTTCTTT	CASNLGGVPEAFF
.	once	TRBV27	TRBJ2-2	TGTGCCAGCAGTGTTAGCCGCCGAACTTCCGGGGAGCTGTTTTTT	CASSVSRRTSGELFF
.	few	TRBV9	TRBJ2-2	TGTGCCAGCAGCTTCCAGGGCACCGGGGAGCTGTTTTTT	CASSFQGTGELFF
.	.	TRBV27	TRBJ1-5	TGTGCCAGCAGTTTAGGCAGGGGTCGGAGCAATCAGCCCCAGCATTTT	CASSLGRGRSNQPQHF
.	.	TRBV5-6	TRBJ2-5	TGTGCCAGCAGCCCTGACGGGATTCAAGAGACCCAGTACTTC	CASSPDGIQETQYF